This T cell receptor (beta chain) was captured in a study of control samples from healthy donors and cancer patients. With V trimmed by 5 bases and J by 5 bases, 6 bases remained unmatched. The germline gives CDR1 SGHNT, CDR2 YYREEE (reference sequence). The CDR3 is 14 residues long. Assay: immunoSEQ multiplex PCR; the TCRdb copy retains only in-frame clones and omits some. The sample has under 300,000 clones; about four fifths are singletons. The sample was PBMCs. The chain joins TRBV5-4 to TRBJ2-3; 9 bases map to TRBD2. This clonotype was obtained from a woman in her sixties or seventies with lung cancer. CDR3 DNA: TGTGCCAGCAGTCGCGGGGGGGCAGAAGATACGCAGTATTTT. Amino acids: CASSRGGAEDTQYF.